This T cell receptor (beta chain) was identified during a study of blood T cell repertoires in COVID-19. The study drew participants aged about 18 to 89 years from about two dozen US areas. Measured with immunoSEQ multiplex PCR; TCRdb has only the in-frame clones, and not every one. The table includes about 300,000 clones, 85% to 90% detected once. V was clipped by 2 bases and J by 0 bases, with 11 bases between them. Germline V gene data show CDR1 as LNHDA and CDR2 as SQIVND (reference sequence). The CDR3 is made up of 16 amino acids. Source material: PBMCs or T cells enriched from blood (not recorded which). This receptor was identified in a young man who had recovered from COVID-19. The chain employs TRBV19 and TRBJ1-5; D remains unclear. CDR3 sequence reads: CASSILRHTSNQPQHF. DNA for the CDR3: TGTGCCAGTAGTATATTAAGACACACTAGCAATCAGCCCCAGCATTTT.